These 22 T cell receptor beta chains came from one sample sequenced in a study of T cells after yellow fever vaccination. Using its own MiXCR run on the 5' RACE reads, TCRdb lists one record per CDR3 protein. The sample records more than 350,000 distinct CDR3 sequences, more than 9% being singletons. This specimen consisted of PBMCs, obtained on the day of the first yellow fever vaccination. The source is a man younger than 35 who received the YFV17D yellow fever vaccine.

The chain is built from TRBV20-1 and TRBJ1-1; D perhaps matches TRBD1 (6 bases). The V gene lost 0 bases and the J gene lost 1 base, with 18 bases spanning the gap. The germline V gene encodes CDR1 DFQATT and CDR2 SNEGSKA (reference sequence). The CDR3 sequence is 17 residues long. CDR3 nucleotide sequence: TGCAGTGCTAGAGATGACCTAGAACAGGGACCGAACACTGAAGCTTTCTTT. Translating gives CSARDDLEQGPNTEAFF.

The chain links TRBV20-1 to TRBJ2-7; 8 bases agree with TRBD2. Unmatched junction bases numbered 5, after V lost 4 bases and J lost 3 bases. The CDR3 runs to 13 residues. Germline CDR1 reads DFQATT; CDR2 reads SNEGSKA (reference sequence). In DNA, the CDR3 is TGCAGTGCTATCGGGGGGGCTAGCTACGAGCAGTACGTC. Its translation: CSAIGGASYEQYV.

This rearrangement joins TRBV5-1 to TRBJ2-3; D ambiguous. Trimming removed 4 bases at V and 5 bases at J, with 11 bases between. The germline V gene encodes CDR1 SGHRS and CDR2 YFSETQ. CDR3 length: 13 amino acids. Written as DNA, the CDR3 is TGCGCCAGCAGCGCCGGATCGGGAGATACGCAGTATTTT. It specifies CASSAGSGDTQYF.

Only a few counts were recorded for this clonotype. The chain employs TRBV18 and TRBJ2-1, with 8 bases lining up with TRBD2. Germline V gene data show CDR1 as KGHSH and CDR2 as LQKENI. The junction had 20 bases not matched to a gene; V was cut back by 3 bases and J by 4 bases. The CDR3 length is 20 residues. DNA for the CDR3: TGTGCCAGCTCACCTCGCCTGAGGGTAGCGGGGACGTTGTGGTACAATGAGCAGTTCTTC. Translating gives CASSPRLRVAGTLWYNEQFF.

The gene calls are TRBV6-2 or TRBV6-3 and TRBJ2-7, with a possible D match to TRBD1 (6 bases). CDR1 is MNHEY, CDR2 SVGEGT, per germline. The CDR3 length is 15 residues. V was pared by 4 bases and J by 4 bases, with 17 bases between. CDR3 nucleotides: TGTGCCAGCAGTTTGGGACAAACCCTGAATTACGAGCAGTACTTC. Translated: CASSLGQTLNYEQYF.

J is TRBJ1-6 and V is TRBV6-1; 10 bases fit TRBD1. The CDR3 has 15 amino acids. J was trimmed by 14 bases and V by 5 bases; bases with no gene match: 12. Germline lookup yields CDR1 MNHNS and CDR2 SASEGT. CDR3 sequence (DNA): TGTGCCAGCAGTCCCCCCAGGGACAGGGGCTCGACCCTCCACTTT. Protein product: CASSPPRDRGSTLHF.

This clonotype was seen a handful of times. The V gene is TRBV18, the J gene TRBJ2-2, with unresolved D. Looked up from germline, CDR1 is KGHSH and CDR2 is LQKENI. Deletions cut 2 bases from V and 1 base from J, with 5 bases between. CDR3 length equals 14 residues. The CDR3 DNA sequence: TGTGCCAGCTCACCAACCAGGAACACCGGGGAGCTGTTTTTT. This translates into CASSPTRNTGELFF. The full variable domain, completed using reference TRBV18 and TRBJ2-2, is NAGVMQNPRHLVRRRGQEARLRCSPMKGHSHVYWYRQLPEEGLKFMVYLQKENIIDESGMPKERFSAEFPKEGPSILRIQQVVRGDSAAYFCASSPTRNTGELFFGEGSRLTVL.

This clonotype has more than one count but fewer than ten. The chain employs TRBV12-3 or TRBV12-4 and TRBJ1-3, with D possibly TRBD1 on 5 matching bases. V lost 6 bases, J lost 4 bases, and 7 bases lay in between. This CDR3 contains 12 residues. CDR3 DNA sequence: TGTGCCAGCAGGACAGCCGGAAACACCATATATTTT. Residues: CASRTAGNTIYF.

In its sample, this clonotype was seen many times. The V call is TRBV27, the J call TRBJ1-1; tentative D call: TRBD1 (6 bases). Looked up from germline, CDR1 is MNHEY and CDR2 is SMNVEV (reference sequence). CDR3 length equals 17 residues. Trimming left V 8 bases short and J 5 bases short, with 27 bases between. The DNA of the CDR3 is TGTGCCAGCCTGTTCCAAAAGGGGGTTAATAGGGCGACTGAAGCTTTCTTT. As protein: CASLFQKGVNRATEAFF.

This chain joins TRBV12-3 or TRBV12-4 and TRBJ2-7; 8 bases fit TRBD2. This CDR3 spans 18 amino acids. The V gene end was trimmed by 11 bases and the J gene end by 7 bases; junction bases not matched to a gene: 28. Here the CDR3 reads CAFSLAPISGGGRWEQYF. The CDR3 coding sequence is TGTGCCTTCAGTTTAGCGCCAATTTCCGGGGGGGGCCGGTGGGAGCAGTACTTC.

Only a few counts were recorded for this clonotype. The CDR3 is CASSQEGTLLNYGYTF. In DNA, the CDR3 is TGTGCCAGCAGCCAAGAAGGGACATTATTAAACTATGGCTACACCTTC. The V call is TRBV3-1, the J call TRBJ1-2, with D possibly being TRBD1 (6 bases). The CDR3 runs 16 residues. Germline V gives CDR1 LGHDT, CDR2 YNNKEL (reference sequence). Between the trimmed V and J ends, which lost 0 bases and 2 bases, there was a span of 13 bases.

This clonotype was observed at least ten times. The chain has TRBV25-1 and TRBJ2-5, with 9 bases lining up with TRBD1. The trim removed 6 bases at V and 5 bases at J, leaving 10 bases unmatched. Germline-derived CDR1 and CDR2 are MGHDK and SYGVNS. This CDR3 spans 15 amino acids. The chain's CDR3 is CASRGQGIPQETQYF. The CDR3 coding sequence is TGTGCCAGCAGGGGACAGGGAATACCGCAGGAGACCCAGTACTTC.

This clonotype was observed a handful of times. The V gene is TRBV29-1, the J gene TRBJ2-7; 7 nucleotides align to TRBD1. J lost 1 base, V lost 4 bases, and 7 bases had no gene match. The CDR3 runs to 14 residues. CDR1 and CDR2 from the germline V gene are SQVTM and ANQGSEA. CDR3 DNA sequence: TGCAGCGTTGCCGGGACAGACCAGTCCTACGAGCAGTACTTC. Its protein is CSVAGTDQSYEQYF.

This clonotype was detected a few times. The rearrangement uses TRBV18 and TRBJ1-2; D is uncertain. This CDR3 has 13 amino acids. The germline V and J ends were trimmed by 3 bases and 8 bases, with 13 bases remaining between them. CDR1 is KGHSH and CDR2 is LQKENI in the germline V gene. The CDR3 spells CASSPDGIRGYTF. CDR3 bases: TGTGCCAGCTCACCCGACGGTATTCGGGGCTACACCTTC.

The rearrangement joins TRBV7-8 to TRBJ2-1, with 9 nucleotides matching TRBD1. Trimming at V came to 4 bases and at J to 9 bases, leaving 10 bases not matched to a gene. Germline assignment: CDR1 SGHVS and CDR2 FQNEAQ. The CDR3 runs 15 residues. The CDR3 protein is CASSYAGTGLREQFF. CDR3 sequence (DNA): TGTGCCAGCAGCTACGCCGGGACAGGGCTTCGTGAGCAGTTCTTC.

This clonotype has just a few counts. The rearrangement uses TRBV29-1 and TRBJ1-2; D is unclear. This CDR3 region has 15 residues. V was clipped by 5 bases and J by 4 bases, with 20 bases between them. Germline-derived CDR1 and CDR2 are SQVTM and ANQGSEA. CDR3 region: CSVNSGPHLFYGYTF. DNA for the CDR3: TGCAGCGTTAATAGCGGGCCCCATCTCTTCTATGGCTACACCTTC.

Of note for this clonotype: A much larger clone differs from this one at a single base, so this may be a read error. The chain joins TRBV30 to TRBJ2-7; weak D call: TRBD2 (5 bases). Germline assignment: CDR1 GTSNPN and CDR2 SVGIG (reference sequence). The length of the CDR3 is 14 residues. Trimming took 3 bases from V and 4 from J, leaving 16 bases between them. CDR3 DNA: TGTGCCTGGAGGGAAGGACTTGGGGTGTACGAGCAGTACTTC. Its protein is CAWREGLGVYEQYF.

This clonotype was seen a handful of times. This chain links TRBV5-5 with TRBJ1-2; unclear D gene. Trimming stripped 3 bases from V and 8 bases from J, with 11 bases between. Per germline, CDR1 SGHKS and CDR2 YYEKEE (reference sequence). CDR3 length: 12 amino acids. In DNA form, the CDR3 reads TGTGCCAGCAGCTACTCCGAACGGGGCTACACCTTC. Protein sequence: CASSYSERGYTF.

This clonotype was seen ten or more times. A read error may account for a junction end that differs from germline. In nucleotides, the CDR3 is TGTGCCAGCAGTTACCGCTTTAATGGTTTTAATGAAAACCTGTTTTTT. The encoded protein is CASSYRFNGFNENLFF. The rearrangement links TRBV6-5 to TRBJ1-4; D not certain. The germline V gene encodes CDR1 MNHEY and CDR2 SVGAGI. CDR3 length: 16 amino acids.

This clonotype occurred many times. V is TRBV20-1 and J is TRBJ1-6, with D possibly matching TRBD1 (6 bases). Per germline, CDR1 DFQATT and CDR2 SNEGSKA (reference sequence). V lost 3 bases to trimming and J lost 9 bases, with 15 bases between them. The CDR3 is 14 residues long. The CDR3 nucleotides are TGCAGTGCTAGGGAAGGGCAGGGGCGTTCACCCCTCCACTTT. Translation gives CSAREGQGRSPLHF.

The genes are TRBV3-1 and TRBJ2-5; D is perhaps TRBD1 (6 bases). Trimming removed 5 bases from V and 5 bases from J, with 12 bases in between. Germline V CDR1 and CDR2: LGHDT, YNNKEL (reference sequence). This CDR3 region has 13 residues. The CDR3 nucleotides read TGTGCCAGCAGCGCCGCAGGGGCCGAGACCCAGTACTTC. It yields the protein CASSAAGAETQYF.

This clonotype was picked up many times. V and J are TRBV29-1 and TRBJ2-3; D possibly corresponds to TRBD1 (6 bases). The CDR3 has 15 residues. With 5 bases removed from V and 2 bases from J, the gap between germline ends came to 17 bases. Germline V gene data show CDR1 as SQVTM and CDR2 as ANQGSEA. For the CDR3, the DNA is TGCAGCGTTTATTCTCCGGGACACTCCACAGATACGCAGTATTTT. This sequence encodes CSVYSPGHSTDTQYF.